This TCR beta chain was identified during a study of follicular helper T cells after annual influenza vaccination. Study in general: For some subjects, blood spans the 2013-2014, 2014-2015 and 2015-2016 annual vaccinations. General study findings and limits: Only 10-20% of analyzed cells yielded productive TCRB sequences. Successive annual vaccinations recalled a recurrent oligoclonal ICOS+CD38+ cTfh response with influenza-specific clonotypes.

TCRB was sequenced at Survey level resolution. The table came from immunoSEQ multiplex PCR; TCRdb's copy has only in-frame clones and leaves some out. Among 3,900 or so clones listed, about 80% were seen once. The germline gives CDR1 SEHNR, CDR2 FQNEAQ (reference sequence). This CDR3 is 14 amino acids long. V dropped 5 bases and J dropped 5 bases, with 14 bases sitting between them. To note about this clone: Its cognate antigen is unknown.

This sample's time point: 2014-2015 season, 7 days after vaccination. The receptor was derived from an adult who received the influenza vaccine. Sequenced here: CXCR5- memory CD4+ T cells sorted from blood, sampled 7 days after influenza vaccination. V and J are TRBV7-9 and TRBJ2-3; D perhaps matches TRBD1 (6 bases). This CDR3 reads CASSPGQTRDTQYF. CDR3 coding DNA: TGTGCCAGCAGCCCCGGACAGACCCGAGATACGCAGTATTTT.